Listed below are T cell receptor beta chains from one sample, sequenced in a study of low-dose radiotherapy and immunotherapy resistance in tumors. TCRdb reprocessed the reads with MiXCR, giving one entry per CDR3 protein. There are tens of thousands of distinct CDR3 sequences in the sample; under 9.5% occur only once, and around 1% lies in the top ten. Sequencing used PBMCs, obtained before treatment. These receptors originate from a male donor with prostate cancer. CDR3s include the opening cysteine and the closing phenylalanine or tryptophan. The D gene is left open where the match is weak.

D gene	J gene	V gene	CDR3 protein
TRBD2	TRBJ2-2	TRBV3-1	CASSDSGKVAGELFF
.	TRBJ2-7	TRBV6-1	CASSAQQSSYEQYF
.	TRBJ2-1	TRBV4-1	CASSTRDIYNEQFF
.	TRBJ2-7	TRBV6-2/TRBV6-3	CASSQTSYEQYF
TRBD1	TRBJ2-2	TRBV7-2	CASSQGDRENGELFF
.	TRBJ2-7	TRBV5-1	CASSFSDEQYF
TRBD2	TRBJ2-1	TRBV29-1	CSVEKMTAGLRLAANNEQFF
.	TRBJ1-5	TRBV15	CATSRDGGRLLNQPQHF
.	TRBJ2-1	TRBV20-1	CSGGLYNEQFF
.	TRBJ2-1	TRBV5-1	CASSLPVGLALSYNEQFF
.	TRBJ2-2	TRBV7-8	CASQVAANTGELFF
TRBD1	TRBJ2-7	TRBV19	CASSTYRGYEQYF
.	TRBJ1-2	TRBV6-6	CASSWGGKEKGYTF
TRBD1	TRBJ2-1	TRBV12-3/TRBV12-4	CASRRGQGRDEQFF
.	TRBJ2-3	TRBV3-1	CASSLSAIVGTDTQYF
TRBD1	TRBJ2-3	TRBV4-3	CASSQGSPTGSDTQYF
.	TRBJ1-1	TRBV28	CASRPQGENTEAFF
.	TRBJ1-1	TRBV27	CVRGKSPEAFF
.	TRBJ2-7	TRBV4-2	CASSQYEETPYEQYF
TRBD2	TRBJ2-7	TRBV3-1	CASSPGLAGSYEQYF
TRBD2	TRBJ2-3	TRBV3-1	CASSHEGTSGNSTDTQYF
TRBD1	TRBJ2-1	TRBV7-9	CASRYREQGAVSEQFF
.	TRBJ1-2	TRBV29-1	CSVSQGGRF
TRBD2	TRBJ2-3	TRBV28	CASSLDSSGASTDTQYF
.	TRBJ2-5	TRBV20-1	CSASTGRTSTETQYF
.	TRBJ2-3	TRBV28	CASSYIRGQFSTDTQYF
TRBD2	TRBJ2-1	TRBV20-1	CSARESGGPYEQFF
.	TRBJ2-3	TRBV28	CASSSLQGRTDTQYF
.	TRBJ1-1	TRBV19	CASSMGGAGMNTEAFF
.	TRBJ1-1	TRBV5-5	CASSLPGTGNTGAFF
.	TRBJ2-3	TRBV19	CASSTPGGAHTDTQYF
TRBD1	TRBJ2-7	TRBV10-1	CASRTEDRRYEQYF
TRBD1	TRBJ2-7	TRBV7-2	CASSARTGVPYEQYF
.	TRBJ2-3	TRBV5-1	CASSSDIRGTDTQYF
.	TRBJ2-6	TRBV28	CGSATPGANVLTF
TRBD2	TRBJ2-2	TRBV6-1	CASSGASGDTGELFF
TRBD1	TRBJ2-1	TRBV7-2	CASSFGTGMQDEQFF
.	TRBJ2-3	TRBV20-1	CSAPQGADTQYF
TRBD2	TRBJ2-2	TRBV20-1	CSARDPRLAGGELFF
.	TRBJ2-7	TRBV24-1	CATSDRHRLRDYEQYF
TRBD2	TRBJ2-2	TRBV11-3	CASSLGSGSLGTGELFF
TRBD2	TRBJ2-7	TRBV3-1	CASRAGGGAYEQYF
.	TRBJ2-1	TRBV7-3	CASSSKGGLGYNEQFF
.	TRBJ2-2	TRBV2	CATQAGMNTGELFFF
.	TRBJ1-2	TRBV19	CASGGAVYGYTF
.	TRBJ2-1	TRBV20-1	CSARPDSNEQFF
TRBD2	TRBJ2-1	TRBV5-4	CASSSGLADNEQFF
TRBD1	TRBJ2-7	TRBV28	CASSTKDRAPAFAQYF
.	TRBJ2-1	TRBV11-2	CASSFSRFNEQFF
.	TRBJ1-4	TRBV30	CAWSSKAPEKLFF
.	TRBJ2-5	TRBV28	CASNLLQGGRETQYF